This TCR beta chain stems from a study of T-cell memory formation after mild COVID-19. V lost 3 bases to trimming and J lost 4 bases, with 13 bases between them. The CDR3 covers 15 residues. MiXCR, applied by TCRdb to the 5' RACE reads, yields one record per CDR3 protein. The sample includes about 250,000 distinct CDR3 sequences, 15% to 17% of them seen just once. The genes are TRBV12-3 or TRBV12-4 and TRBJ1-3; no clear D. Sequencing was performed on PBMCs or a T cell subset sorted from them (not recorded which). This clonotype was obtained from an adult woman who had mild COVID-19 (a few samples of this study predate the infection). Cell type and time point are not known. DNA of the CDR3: TGTGCCAGCAGTTTCGGTCCAGTGGGCGGAAACACCATATATTTT. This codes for CASSFGPVGGNTIYF.